The 15 T cell receptor beta chains listed next were all sequenced from one sample in a study of T cell responses to AZD1222 COVID-19 vaccine (dated by TCRdb to the early 2020s). Explained via the paper, the time point label denotes: about 28 days (+/-7) after the second vaccine dose. The library relied on the immunoSEQ multiplex PCR assay. This immuneACCESS table, as held by TCRdb, lists in-frame sequences with V and J called but not all clones. Of the missing ones, under half trace to an unresolved V gene in checked studies; the others have no known cause. This sample holds about 130,000 clones; approximately 92% were observed only once. Of the sample, approximately 6.8% is held by the ten largest clones. The sequences come from peripheral blood, collected 28 days after the second AZD1222 dose. All receptors come from an adult who received the AZD1222 COVID-19 vaccine.

CDR3 sequence: CASSLIGRGDYGYTF. CDR3 DNA sequence: TGTGCCAGCAGCTTGATTGGTCGGGGTGATTATGGCTACACCTTC. The chain recombines TRBV5-5 with TRBJ1-2; D not resolved. CDR1 is SGHKS, CDR2 YYEKEE, per germline (reference sequence). The CDR3 loop spans 15 amino acids. The V and J ends lost 1 base and 5 bases respectively, with 15 bases between them.

V gene TRBV6-5 combines with J gene TRBJ1-1; no definite D call. V lost 3 bases and J lost 1, with 6 bases in between. CDR1 MNHEY and CDR2 SVGAGI come from the germline V gene. The CDR3 contains 13 residues. In nucleotides, the CDR3 is TGTGCCAGCAGTTATAAGGAGAACACTGAAGCTTTCTTT. It codes for CASSYKENTEAFF.

The CDR3 loop reads CASSVRQSGELFF. The CDR3 nucleotides read TGTGCCAGCAGCGTGCGACAGTCCGGGGAGCTGTTTTTT. The genes are TRBV7-8 and TRBJ2-2, with D tentatively TRBD1 (5 bases). The V end lost 5 bases, the J end lost 6 bases, and 10 bases lay between the germline ends. The CDR3 consists of 13 residues. Germline loops: CDR1 SGHVS, CDR2 FQNEAQ.

This clone was recorded once. The rearrangement joins TRBV9 to TRBJ2-7, with TRBD2 matching 7 bases. The CDR3 contains 13 residues. Unmatched junction bases numbered 4, after V lost 0 bases and J lost 7 bases. The germline V gene has CDR1 SGDLS and CDR2 YYNGEE. The CDR3: CASSVAAAGEQYF. In DNA, the CDR3 is TGTGCCAGCAGCGTAGCTGCAGCGGGGGAGCAGTACTTC.

The chain recombines TRBV19 with TRBJ1-2; TRBD1 agrees at 8 bases. The germline V gene has CDR1 LNHDA and CDR2 SQIVND (reference sequence). This CDR3 region has 12 residues. V shed 7 bases and J 4 bases; nucleotides not matched to a gene: 2. The CDR3 DNA follows: TGTGCCAGTATGACAGGGGCCTATGGCTACACCTTC. Encoded protein: CASMTGAYGYTF.

The gene calls are TRBV9 and TRBJ2-1, with 12 bases that match TRBD2. The CDR3 contains 19 residues. Germline V gene sequence: CDR1 SGDLS, CDR2 YYNGEE. V shed 4 bases and J 1 base; nucleotides not matched to a gene: 12. CDR3 nucleotides: TGTGCCAGCAGCCCAGAGGGTCTAGCGGGGGGGTCTTCCTACAATGAGCAGTTCTTC. This encodes CASSPEGLAGGSSYNEQFF.

The chain carries TRBV30 and TRBJ2-3, with 9 bases fitting TRBD2. The CDR3 totals 13 residues. Trimming removed 5 bases from V and 7 bases from J; junction bases left unmatched: 7. Per the germline V gene, CDR1 is GTSNPN and CDR2 is SVGIG (reference sequence). The CDR3 loop reads CAWSRSGGNTQYF. The CDR3 nucleotides are TGTGCCTGGTCGCGTAGCGGGGGTAATACGCAGTATTTT.

This clone was observed once. V is TRBV9 and J is TRBJ2-1; 7 bases align to TRBD2. CDR1 is SGDLS and CDR2 is YYNGEE in the germline V gene. This CDR3 comprises 19 residues. Trimming took 4 bases from V and 4 from J; bases not matched to a gene: 20. CDR3 in amino acids: CASSSSAGGSISFYNEQFF. CDR3 bases: TGTGCCAGCAGCTCTAGTGCCGGGGGGTCCATATCTTTTTACAATGAGCAGTTCTTC.

The rearrangement uses TRBV7-9 and TRBJ1-2; TRBD1 agrees at 7 bases. The J segment lost 3 bases and the V segment lost 5 bases, leaving 9 bases of the junction unmatched. This CDR3 comprises 15 residues. The germline V gene has CDR1 SEHNR and CDR2 FQNEAQ (reference sequence). DNA of the CDR3: TGTGCCAGCAGCCCGGGAGGGGGCGAAGACTATGGCTACACCTTC. It translates to CASSPGGGEDYGYTF.

V is TRBV4-2 and J is TRBJ2-3; TRBD2 agrees at 12 bases. CDR3 length equals 17 residues. Trimming at V came to 0 bases and at J to 3 bases, leaving 4 bases not matched to a gene. Looked up from germline, CDR1 is LGHNA and CDR2 is YNFKEQ. CDR3 in amino acids: CASSQDLAGGPTDTQYF. The CDR3 DNA follows: TGTGCCAGCAGCCAAGATCTAGCGGGGGGGCCGACAGATACGCAGTATTTT.

This chain joins TRBV6-1 and TRBJ1-5; tentatively, D is TRBD1 (5 bases). This CDR3 has 15 residues. Looked up from germline, CDR1 is MNHNS and CDR2 is SASEGT. V lost 1 base and J lost 5, with 12 bases in between. The CDR3 sequence is CASSEGIGAHQPQHF. CDR3 in DNA: TGTGCCAGCAGTGAAGGCATTGGGGCCCATCAGCCCCAGCATTTT.

This chain uses TRBV3-1 (or the pseudogene TRBV3-2) with TRBJ2-1; 9 bases match TRBD2. The CDR3 totals 17 residues. Germline CDR1 reads LGHDT; CDR2 reads YNNKEL (reference sequence). Trimming removed 1 base from V and 5 bases from J; junction bases left unmatched: 9. The chain's CDR3 is CASSQAGVVAGDNEQFF. CDR3 nucleotide sequence: TGTGCCAGCAGCCAAGCCGGTGTGGTAGCGGGGGACAATGAGCAGTTCTTC.

This clone is a singleton in its sample. The genes are TRBV3-1 (or the pseudogene TRBV3-2) and TRBJ2-7; D not resolved. The CDR3 extends over 11 amino acids. CDR1 LGHDT and CDR2 YNNKEL come from the germline V gene (reference sequence). The V gene lost 1 base and the J gene lost 6 bases, with 4 bases spanning the gap. CDR3 DNA sequence: TGTGCCAGCAGCCAAGCATCCGAGCAGTACTTC. Amino acids: CASSQASEQYF.

The V gene is TRBV19, the J gene TRBJ2-1, with 11 nucleotides matching TRBD2. The V gene end was trimmed by 3 bases and the J gene end by 6 bases; junction bases not matched to a gene: 10. This CDR3 region has 17 residues. Germline CDR1 and CDR2: LNHDA and SQIVND (reference sequence). The CDR3 loop is CASSMELAGGLSNEQFF. The CDR3 nucleotides are TGTGCCAGTAGTATGGAATTAGCGGGGGGGCTATCCAATGAGCAGTTCTTC. Full variable domain (remainder filled in from reference TRBV19 and TRBJ2-1): DGGITQSPKYLFRKEGQNVTLSCEQNLNHDAMYWYRQDPGQGLRLIYYSQIVNDFQKGDIAEGYSVSREKKESFPLTVTSAQKNPTAFYLCASSMELAGGLSNEQFFGPGTRLTVL.

V is TRBV24-1 and J is TRBJ2-3; 8 nucleotides line up with TRBD2. Germline V lookup: CDR1 KGHDR, CDR2 SFDVKD. The CDR3 is 13 residues long. The V gene end was trimmed by 7 bases and the J gene end by 3 bases; junction bases not matched to a gene: 2. CDR3 loop: CATRAGDTDTQYF. DNA of the CDR3: TGTGCCACCAGAGCGGGGGATACAGATACGCAGTATTTT.